This TCR beta chain was identified in a study of breast tumors, draining lymph nodes, adjacent tissues. This clonotype came up many times. Samples came from axillary lymph nodes draining the breast cancer. TCRdb re-analysed the multiplex PCR reads in MiXCR, keeping a single row per CDR3 protein. This sample yields some 170,000 distinct CDR3 sequences, of which around a third are seen a single time; 3% to 4.5% belongs to the top ten. Source material: axillary lymph node tissue. The clonotype originates from a female donor with breast cancer. Some clones in this sample may be carry-over from other donors' samples.

Written as DNA, the CDR3 is TGTGCCAGCATAAGGGACACACCGTTTTCCGAGCAGTACTTC. This sequence encodes CASIRDTPFSEQYF. This chain connects TRBV2 to TRBJ2-7; D is perhaps TRBD1 (6 bases). The V and J ends lost 7 bases and 6 bases respectively, with 19 bases between them. The CDR3 totals 14 residues. Germline V lookup: CDR1 SNHLY, CDR2 FYNNEI.